Sequencing of this T cell receptor (beta chain) was carried out in a study of blood T cell repertoires in COVID-19 (dated by TCRdb to the early 2020s). Broadly, across the study: The collaborator samples originated in the United States, Italy and Spain and spanned the acute and convalescent phases of COVID-19. Nearly every sample came with metadata listing a de-identified subject ID, COVID-19 status, age in years and sex. The samples were drawn from the first 160 participants of the ongoing ImmuneRACE study and from over 950 subjects provided by 6 global collaborators. Subjects who had been exposed to COVID-19, were actively infected with it, or had recovered from it provided the deeply sampled blood TCRbeta repertoires that made up the dataset. Where available, HLA class I and class II types were taken from metadata supplied by the sample provider and were not determined by assay-based typing. The material from the prospective study consisted of cDNA or gDNA derived from T cells, B-cell-depleted T cells, or PBMCs. A freely available public database, intended as a resource for researchers studying the immune response to SARS-CoV-2, is where the repertoires were released. General study outcomes and caveats: The amount of clinical and demographic metadata varied by source and participant and was provided uncurated.

One collaborating source in Seattle enrolled patients while the patients were actively infected and followed the patients over time throughout the course of disease. The collaborating institutions used their own protocols to collect whole blood in K2EDTA tubes. For TCRbeta analysis, collaborator samples were shipped as frozen whole blood, as isolated PBMCs, or as DNA extracted from either sample type. The immunoSEQ Assay, a bias-controlled multiplex PCR, was used to amplify TCRbeta CDR3 regions from genomic DNA. In the source study's methods: The number of nucleated cells in each sample was estimated by amplification of reference gene primers within the assay. Sequence reads were collapsed and filtered to measure the absolute abundance of every unique TCRbeta CDR3 rearrangement. For each sample, productive Simpson clonality was calculated as the square root of Simpson's diversity index over productive rearrangements. In its TCRdb copy, this immuneACCESS table keeps in-frame sequences only and misses some clones. Where compared with another copy, unresolved V genes explain less than half of these, and the others have no known cause. From that table come the V and J calls and clone size; the DNA was used to work out D and trimming. The sample table lists about 240,000 clones, roughly 76% of them with a count of one. Around 7.5% of the sample comes from the top ten.

From the cysteine up to the phenylalanine, the CDR3 has a length of 16 residues. Left in the record is the CDR3 DNA by itself, 48 bases read in frame from the first base. For CDR1 and CDR2, the germline V gene (reference sequence) lists LGHDT and YNNKEL. Germline trimming: 4 bases from V, 2 bases from J; junction bases outside gene matches: 6. Concerning this clone itself: Its antigen target is currently unknown. Per-base quality was not reported, and no clone a single base away is much larger than it.

Recombination connected TRBV3-1 (or the pseudogene TRBV3-2) to TRBJ2-2, with 8 central nucleotides matching TRBD2. The sequencing sample was made of peripheral blood. The TCR comes from a woman aged 80 or over with COVID-19, enrolled during active disease. The CDR3 has the sequence CASSPSGTRNTGELFF. The DNA is TGTGCCAGCAGCCCATCCGGGACTAGAAACACCGGGGAGCTGTTTTTT.